This T cell receptor beta chain was recorded in a study of cytomegalovirus exposure and HLA in healthy donors. The study, taken as a whole, reports: TCR beta V- and J-gene trimming, according to a later analysis, was linked to a missense DCLRE1C variant.

In the case of this clone: Antigen: not known. Within the sample, other DNA sequences also encode this same CDR3.

The PCR made use of 60 Vbeta and 13 Jbeta primers. This table comes from immunoSEQ multiplex PCR, and its TCRdb copy is limited to in-frame clones, with some not included. The sample records some 150,000 clones, more than 70% being singletons. V was shortened by 0 bases and J by 2 bases, with 10 bases between the two germline ends. This CDR3 contains 15 residues. CDR1 and CDR2 from the germline V gene are SGHRS and YFSETQ. The sequence came from a man aged 50-59 years in good health and CMV-seronegative. The sample comprised PBMCs. The V gene is TRBV5-1, the J gene TRBJ2-3; D not resolved. Written as DNA, the CDR3 is TGCGCCAGCAGCTTGGCCGGCGGAGACACAGATACGCAGTATTTT. It yields the protein CASSLAGGDTDTQYF.